This T cell receptor (beta chain) originates from a study of CD8 T cells in cerebrospinal fluid in Alzheimer's disease. In germline, CDR1 is SSHAT, CDR2 FNYEAQ (reference sequence). The CDR3 has 14 residues. This clonotype shows up as medium-sized by frequency. From the 10x single-cell sequencing reads, TCRdb lists one entry per CDR3 protein and no DNA. This sample contains 1,500 to 2,000 distinct CDR3 sequences. The sample comprised cerebrospinal fluid. This chain links TRBV7-7 with TRBJ2-5; lacking DNA, the TRBD1 call made by TCRdb goes unchecked. The sequence came from a human donor in good health. This CDR3 is CASSLDRGGETQYF.